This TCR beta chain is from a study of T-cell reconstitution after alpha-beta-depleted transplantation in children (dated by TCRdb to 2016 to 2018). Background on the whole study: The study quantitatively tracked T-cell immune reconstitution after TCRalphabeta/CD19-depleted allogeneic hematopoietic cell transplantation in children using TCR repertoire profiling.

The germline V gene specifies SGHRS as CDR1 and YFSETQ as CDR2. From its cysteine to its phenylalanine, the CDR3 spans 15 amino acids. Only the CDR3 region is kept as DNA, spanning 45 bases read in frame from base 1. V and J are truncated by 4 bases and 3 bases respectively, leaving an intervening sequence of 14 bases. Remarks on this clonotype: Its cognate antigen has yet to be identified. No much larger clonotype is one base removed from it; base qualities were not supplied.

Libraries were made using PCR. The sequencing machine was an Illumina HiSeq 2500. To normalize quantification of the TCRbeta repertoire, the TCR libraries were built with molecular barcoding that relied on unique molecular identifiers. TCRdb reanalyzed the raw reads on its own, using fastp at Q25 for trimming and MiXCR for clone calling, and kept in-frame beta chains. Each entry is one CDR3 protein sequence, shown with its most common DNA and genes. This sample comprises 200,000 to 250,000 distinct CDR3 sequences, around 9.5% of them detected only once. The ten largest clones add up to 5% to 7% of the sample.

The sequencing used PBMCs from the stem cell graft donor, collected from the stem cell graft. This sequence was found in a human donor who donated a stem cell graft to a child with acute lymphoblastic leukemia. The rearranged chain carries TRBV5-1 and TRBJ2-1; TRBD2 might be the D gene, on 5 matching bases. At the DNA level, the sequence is TGCGCCAGCAGCATTCCACCCGACTACTACAATGAGCAGTTCTTC. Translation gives CASSIPPDYYNEQFF.